This T cell receptor beta chain originates from a study of blood T cell repertoires in COVID-19. At the level of the study: Samples came from the United States, Italy and Spain, spanning acute and convalescent COVID-19. In each case, the material was cDNA or gDNA derived from T cells, B-cell-depleted T cells, or PBMCs.

The germline gives CDR1 SGDLS, CDR2 YYNGEE. The V gene lost 4 bases and the J gene lost 6 bases, with 11 bases spanning the gap. The CDR3 is 14 residues long. TCRdb's copy holds only in-frame clones and misses some; the assay was immunoSEQ multiplex PCR. In the table there are approximately 210,000 clones, 70% to 90% of which are singletons. The sequence derives from a woman in her 70s with active or convalescent COVID-19. The material sequenced was peripheral blood. The chain employs TRBV9 and TRBJ1-6, with D perhaps TRBD1 (6 bases). CDR3 bases: TGTGCCAGCAGCCTGGGACAATTTAATTCACCCCTCCACTTT. This gives the protein CASSLGQFNSPLHF.